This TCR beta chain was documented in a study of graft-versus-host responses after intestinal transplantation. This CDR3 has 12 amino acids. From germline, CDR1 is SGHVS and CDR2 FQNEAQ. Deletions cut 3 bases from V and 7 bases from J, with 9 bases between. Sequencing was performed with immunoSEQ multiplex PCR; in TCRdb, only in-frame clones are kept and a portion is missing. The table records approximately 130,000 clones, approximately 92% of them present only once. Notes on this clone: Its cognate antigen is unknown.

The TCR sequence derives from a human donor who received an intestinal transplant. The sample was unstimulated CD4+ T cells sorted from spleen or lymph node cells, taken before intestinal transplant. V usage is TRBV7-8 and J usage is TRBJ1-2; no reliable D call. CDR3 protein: CASSFRGGGYTF. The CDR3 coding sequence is TGTGCCAGCAGCTTTCGGGGAGGTGGCTACACCTTC. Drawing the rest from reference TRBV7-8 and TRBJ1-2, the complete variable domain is GAGVSQSPRYKVAKRGQDVALRCDPISGHVSLFWYQQALGQGPEFLTYFQNEAQLDKSGLPSDRFFAERPEGSVSTLKIQRTQQEDSAVYLCASSFRGGGYTFGSGTRLTVV.